The TCR beta chain under discussion was sequenced for a study of early T cells in non-severe SARS-CoV-2 infection. Study-wide results and limits: Lookups in VDJdb leaned toward anti-spike CD8 responses and missed private and CD4 specificities.

TCRdb itself ran the 5' RACE reads through MiXCR, one entry per CDR3 protein. The sample lists 35,000 to 40,000 distinct CDR3 sequences; 5% to 6.5% were seen once. This clonotype was seen many times. What it recognizes is unknown. The sample was whole blood. This sequence was found in an adult who was a healthcare worker with PCR-confirmed SARS-CoV-2 infection or an uninfected control (not recorded which).

The CDR3 nucleotides are TGTGCCAGCCCCAAAGGGAAGGGCCTGGGCTATGAGCAGTTCTTC. As protein: CASPKGKGLGYEQFF. The chain recombines TRBV19 with TRBJ2-1; no clear D gene. Germline assignment: CDR1 LNHDA and CDR2 SQIVND (reference sequence). Trimming stripped 9 bases from V and 8 bases from J, with 23 bases between. The CDR3 runs to 15 residues. The whole variable domain, remainder taken from reference TRBV19 and TRBJ2-1, is DGGITQSPKYLFRKEGQNVTLSCEQNLNHDAMYWYRQDPGQGLRLIYYSQIVNDFQKGDIAEGYSVSREKKESFPLTVTSAQKNPTAFYLCASPKGKGLGYEQFFGPGTRLTVL.